This TCR beta chain is from a study of CD8+ T cells in alopecia areata. On the study more broadly: Treated patients took oral tofacitinib at 5 to 10 mg twice daily.

Trimming at V came to 5 bases and at J to 5 bases, leaving 7 bases not matched to a gene. The length of the CDR3 is 13 residues. Germline assignment: CDR1 SQVTM and CDR2 ANQGSEA. Reverse transcription of extracted RNA yielded cDNA, which provided the sequencing template. The data were produced by immunoSEQ multiplex PCR, yet TCRdb's version contains in-frame clones alone and is incomplete. This table has some 190,000 clones, around 64% appearing once. Treatment reported: oral pan-JAK inhibitor, 5-10 mg twice daily. The chain recombines TRBV29-1 with TRBJ1-1; 8 nucleotides agree with TRBD1. Material: CD4+ T cells sorted from blood, obtained between weeks 47 and 50, from a patient treated with tofacitinib. This TCR derives from a human donor with alopecia areata. The CDR3 here is CSVKGQGATEAFF. The CDR3 nucleotides are TGCAGCGTTAAAGGGCAGGGGGCGACTGAAGCTTTCTTT.